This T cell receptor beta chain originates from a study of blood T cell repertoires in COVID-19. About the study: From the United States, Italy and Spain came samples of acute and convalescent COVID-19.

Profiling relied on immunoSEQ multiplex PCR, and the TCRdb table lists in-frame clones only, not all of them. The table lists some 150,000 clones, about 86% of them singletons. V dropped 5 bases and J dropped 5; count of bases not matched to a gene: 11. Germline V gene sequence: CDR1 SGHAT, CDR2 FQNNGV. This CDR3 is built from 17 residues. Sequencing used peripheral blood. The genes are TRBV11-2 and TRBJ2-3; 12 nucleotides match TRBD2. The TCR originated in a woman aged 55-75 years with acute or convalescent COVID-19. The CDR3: CASSDLLAGGRGDTQYF. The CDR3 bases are TGTGCCAGCAGCGACCTGCTAGCGGGGGGGCGGGGAGATACGCAGTATTTT.